The entry below gives a single T cell receptor (beta chain) sequence along with its context. Measured with immunoSEQ multiplex PCR; TCRdb has only the in-frame clones, and not every one. This table has over 120,000 clones, around 80% appearing once. These data belong to a study of blood T cell repertoires in COVID-19. The CDR3 covers 15 residues. V gave up 4 bases and J gave up 3 bases; unmatched junction bases: 6. Looked up from germline, CDR1 is SGHTS and CDR2 is YDEGEE. Recovered status applied to Cohort 3 donors who had two consecutive negative PCRs. It also applied to those with clearance or with symptom resolution.

This chain joins TRBV5-8 and TRBJ2-3, with TRBD1 matching over 9 bases. Specimen: PBMCs or T cells enriched from blood (not recorded which). This receptor was identified in a woman in her forties or fifties who had recovered from COVID-19. CDR3 sequence: CASSLGQGTTDTQYF. CDR3 in DNA: TGTGCCAGCAGCCTTGGACAGGGGACGACAGATACGCAGTATTTT.